This TCR beta chain was identified during a study of blood T cell repertoires in COVID-19. Study-wide background: The United States, Italy and Spain provided the acute and convalescent COVID-19 samples. In each case, the material was cDNA or gDNA derived from T cells, B-cell-depleted T cells, or PBMCs.

Study processing details: Nucleated cell counts were estimated from reference gene primer amplification. Clones were sequenced by immunoSEQ multiplex PCR, and TCRdb holds only the in-frame ones, with some missing. That table furnishes V, J and clone size, whereas the DNA furnished D and trimming. Of some 220,000 clones listed, approximately 85% are singletons. The receptor was derived from a man in his forties or fifties who had recovered from COVID-19. Source material: peripheral blood.

CDR3 region: CASNPGGTYEQYF. CDR3 nucleotide sequence: TGTGCCAGTAACCCAGGGGGAACGTACGAGCAGTACTTC. This chain connects TRBV19 to TRBJ2-7; TRBD1 matches at 7 bases. CDR1 LNHDA and CDR2 SQIVND come from the germline V gene (reference sequence). The length of the CDR3 is 13 residues. Losses at the gene ends were 7 bases for V and 4 bases for J; bases not matched to a gene: 7.